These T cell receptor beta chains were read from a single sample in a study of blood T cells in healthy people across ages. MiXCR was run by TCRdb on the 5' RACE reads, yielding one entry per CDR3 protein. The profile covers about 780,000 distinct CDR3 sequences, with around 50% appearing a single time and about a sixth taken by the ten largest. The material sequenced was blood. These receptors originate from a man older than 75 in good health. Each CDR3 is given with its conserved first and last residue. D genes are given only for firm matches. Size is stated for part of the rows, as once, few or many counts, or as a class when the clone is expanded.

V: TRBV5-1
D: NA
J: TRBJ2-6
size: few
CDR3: CASSLEQPGANVLTF
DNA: TGCGCCAGCAGCTTGGAACAGCCTGGGGCCAACGTCCTGACTTTC

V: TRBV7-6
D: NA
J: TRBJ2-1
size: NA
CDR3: CASSLVPGTPYNEQFF
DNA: TGTGCCAGCAGCTTAGTCCCCGGGACACCCTACAATGAGCAGTTCTTC

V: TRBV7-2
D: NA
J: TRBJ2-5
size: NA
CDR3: CASSLQLQETQYF
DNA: TGTGCCAGCAGCTTACAGTTACAAGAGACCCAGTACTTC

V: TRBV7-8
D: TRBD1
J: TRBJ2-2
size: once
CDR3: CASSLGGQGVSTGELFF
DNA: TGTGCCAGCAGCTTAGGAGGCCAGGGGGTGAGCACCGGGGAGCTGTTTTTT

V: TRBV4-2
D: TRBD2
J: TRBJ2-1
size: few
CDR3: CASSQELAGTYNEQFF
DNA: TGTGCCAGCAGCCAGGAACTAGCGGGGACTTACAATGAGCAGTTCTTC

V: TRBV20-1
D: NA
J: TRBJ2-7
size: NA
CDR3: CSAKRSVQGCEQYF
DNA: TGCAGTGCTAAGAGATCCGTCCAGGGTTGCGAGCAGTACTTC

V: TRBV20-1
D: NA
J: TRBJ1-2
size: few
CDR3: CSARSPRVSYGYTF
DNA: TGCAGTGCTAGATCCCCGCGGGTTAGCTATGGCTACACCTTC

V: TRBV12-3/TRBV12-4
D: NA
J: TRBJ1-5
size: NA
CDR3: CASSLHRNRPQHF
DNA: TGTGCCAGCAGTTTACACCGCAATCGGCCCCAGCATTTT

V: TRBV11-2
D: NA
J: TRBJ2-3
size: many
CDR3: CASSLGSYDTQYF
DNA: TGTGCCAGCAGCTTAGGCTCATACGATACGCAGTATTTT

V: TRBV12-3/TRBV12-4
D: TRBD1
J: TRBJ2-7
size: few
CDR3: CASSFGTGSLSEQYF
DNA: TGTGCCAGCAGTTTCGGGACAGGGTCCTTGAGCGAGCAGTACTTC

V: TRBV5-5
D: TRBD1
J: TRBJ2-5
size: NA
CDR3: CASNPVDRDVIGTQYF
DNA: TGTGCCAGCAACCCCGTGGACAGGGACGTCATCGGGACCCAGTACTTC

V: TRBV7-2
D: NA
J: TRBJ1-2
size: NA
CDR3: CASSNTGSYGYTF
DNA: TGTGCCAGCAGCAATACAGGGTCCTATGGCTACACCTTC

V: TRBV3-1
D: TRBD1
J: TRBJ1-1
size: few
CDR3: CASSQYRQGRRAFF
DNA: TGTGCCAGCAGCCAATACCGACAGGGGCGTCGAGCTTTCTTT

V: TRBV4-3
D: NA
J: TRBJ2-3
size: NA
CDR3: CASSQEAVGDTGTQYF
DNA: TGCGCCAGCAGCCAAGAAGCGGTTGGGGACACAGGTACGCAGTATTTT

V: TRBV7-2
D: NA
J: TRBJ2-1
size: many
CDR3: CASSLASSSYNEQFF
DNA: TGTGCCAGCAGCTTAGCTAGCAGCTCCTACAATGAGCAGTTCTTC